This passage covers 4 T cell receptor beta chains from one sample sequenced in a study of blood T cell repertoires in COVID-19. The repertoire was sequenced with immunoSEQ multiplex PCR; TCRdb's copy has only in-frame clones and lacks some. The sample gives about 190,000 clones, 85% to 90% of which show up once; 0.62% is in the top ten. Sequencing input: peripheral blood. These receptors were obtained from a man aged 45-60 years with acute or convalescent COVID-19.

This chain links TRBV5-1 with TRBJ2-1; possible D gene TRBD2, 5 bases. Germline assignment: CDR1 SGHRS and CDR2 YFSETQ. This CDR3 is 16 amino acids long. Trimming pared 4 bases from V and 0 bases from J, leaving 14 bases between. For the CDR3, the DNA is TGCGCCAGCAGCCCCTTGACTGGGAGCTCCTACAATGAGCAGTTCTTC. It yields the protein CASSPLTGSSYNEQFF.

V is TRBV5-1 and J is TRBJ2-3; D is undetermined. CDR3 size: 15 residues. CDR1 is SGHRS and CDR2 is YFSETQ in the germline V gene. Trimming left V 0 bases short and J 6 bases short, with 14 bases between. CDR3 protein: CASSLGEDKADTQYF. The DNA of the CDR3 is TGCGCCAGCAGCTTGGGTGAGGATAAAGCGGATACGCAGTATTTT.

The genes are TRBV6-5 and TRBJ1-2; D perhaps matches TRBD1 (6 bases). The CDR3 has 15 residues. Trimming removed 6 bases from V and 2 bases from J, with 16 bases in between. CDR1 is MNHEY and CDR2 is SVGAGI in the germline V gene. The CDR3 DNA reads TGTGCCAGCAGAATAGGGGGAGGGGGGAACTATGGCTACACCTTC. It is translated as CASRIGGGGNYGYTF.

The chain uses TRBV4-3 and TRBJ1-1; D uncertain. CDR3 length equals 14 residues. Deletions cut 0 bases from V and 1 base from J, with 6 bases between. Germline V CDR1 and CDR2: LGHNA, YSLEER. The CDR3 nucleotides are TGCGCCAGCAGCCAAGACCGAGGGAACACTGAAGCTTTCTTT. Translating gives CASSQDRGNTEAFF.